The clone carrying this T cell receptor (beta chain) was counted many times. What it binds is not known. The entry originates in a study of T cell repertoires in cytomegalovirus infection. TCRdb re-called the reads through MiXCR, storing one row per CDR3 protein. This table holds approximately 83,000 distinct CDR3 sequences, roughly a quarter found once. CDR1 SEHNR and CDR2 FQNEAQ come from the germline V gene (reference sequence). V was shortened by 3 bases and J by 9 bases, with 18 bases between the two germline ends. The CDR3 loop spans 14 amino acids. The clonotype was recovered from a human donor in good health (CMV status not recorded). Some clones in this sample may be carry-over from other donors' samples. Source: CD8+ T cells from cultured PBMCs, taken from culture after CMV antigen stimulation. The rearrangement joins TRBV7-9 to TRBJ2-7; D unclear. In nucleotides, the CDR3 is TGTGCCAGCAGCTTTGGAGACTCCCTTCGAGTGCAGTACTTC. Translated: CASSFGDSLRVQYF.